In its sample, the clone carrying this T cell receptor beta chain was seen once. Its specificity is not known. This record comes from a study of T-cell reconstitution after alpha-beta-depleted transplantation in children. Study-level findings and limits: Elevated TCRbeta diversity at day 60 was traced, in some patients, to surviving recipient T cells and thymic progenitors.

The library targeted TCRbeta and was prepared with unique molecular identifiers. Via MiXCR, TCRdb re-called the PCR reads, giving one row per CDR3 protein. The sample contains some 840,000 distinct CDR3 sequences, roughly 15% of which appear only once. The germline V gene encodes CDR1 MNHNY and CDR2 SVGAGI (reference sequence). CDR3 length: 18 amino acids. Between the trimmed V and J ends, which lost 1 base and 4 bases, there was a span of 23 bases. The chain combines TRBV6-6 with TRBJ2-7; D is possibly TRBD1 or TRBD2 (5 bases each). This TCR derives from a male patient aged 10 to 17 who had a stem cell transplant for acute lymphoblastic leukemia, so the T cells may come from the graft donor. This specimen was PBMCs, mostly from graft donor cells, taken 360 days after TCRalphabeta/CD19-depleted stem cell transplant. The CDR3 spells CASSYFGRATQGVYEQYF. CDR3 DNA: TGTGCCAGCAGTTACTTCGGCAGGGCCACTCAGGGAGTTTACGAGCAGTACTTC.